The 17 T cell receptor beta chains listed next were all sequenced from one sample in a study of blood T cell repertoires in COVID-19. Assay used: immunoSEQ multiplex PCR; TCRdb lists only in-frame clones, some missing. The profile shows hundreds of thousands of clones, roughly 84% of them singletons. The sample comprised PBMCs or T cells enriched from blood (not recorded which). The receptors come from a woman aged 40 to 55 who had recovered from COVID-19.

The V gene is TRBV6-5, the J gene TRBJ1-3, with D possibly matching TRBD1 (6 bases). V was trimmed by 11 bases and J by 8 bases, leaving 16 bases between them. CDR3 length equals 12 residues. From germline, CDR1 is MNHEY and CDR2 SVGAGI. The CDR3 bases are TGTGCCGCGAAGGGGGAACGTTACACCATATATTTT. Amino acid sequence: CAAKGERYTIYF.

This clone was observed once. This rearrangement joins TRBV5-1 to TRBJ2-3; 9 bases are a match to TRBD1. The CDR3 sequence is 16 residues long. The germline CDR1 and CDR2 sequences are SGHRS and YFSETQ. V shed 2 bases and J 4 bases; nucleotides not matched to a gene: 8. CDR3 amino acids: CASSFTGGASSDTQYF. Written as DNA, the CDR3 is TGCGCCAGCAGCTTTACAGGGGGCGCATCTTCAGATACGCAGTATTTT.

This chain links TRBV12-3 or TRBV12-4 with TRBJ1-2, with D possibly matching TRBD1 (6 bases). V lost 8 bases and J 6 bases, leaving 16 bases between the germline ends. This CDR3 comprises 13 residues. The CDR3 loop is CASASFGQHGYTF. The CDR3 DNA reads as TGTGCCAGCGCCTCATTTGGACAGCATGGCTACACCTTC.

The V gene is TRBV5-6, the J gene TRBJ2-2; 9 positions match TRBD2. The CDR3 totals 18 residues. Germline assignment: CDR1 SGHDT and CDR2 YYEEEE. V gave up 0 bases and J gave up 1 base; unmatched junction bases: 7. The CDR3, as DNA: TGTGCCAGCAGCTTGGGTCTAGCGGGGACTTTGAACACCGGGGAGCTGTTTTTT. Translating gives CASSLGLAGTLNTGELFF.

This rearrangement joins TRBV6-5 to TRBJ1-1, with a weak D call TRBD1 (5 bases). The V gene's germline CDR1 is MNHEY and CDR2 SVGAGI. Trimming stripped 2 bases from V and 8 bases from J, with 18 bases between. The CDR3 contains 15 residues. Here the CDR3 DNA reads TGTGCCAGCAGTTACGGGGGGACCCCCGTCGGGGAAGCTTTCTTT. This sequence encodes CASSYGGTPVGEAFF.

The rearrangement uses TRBV5-6 and TRBJ2-7, with D perhaps TRBD2 (5 bases). CDR3 length: 13 amino acids. CDR1 is SGHDT and CDR2 is YYEEEE in the germline V gene. V gave up 1 base and J gave up 8 bases, with 13 bases separating them. CDR3 protein: CASSLRALAKQYV. The CDR3 nucleotides are TGTGCCAGCAGCTTGAGGGCGCTAGCAAAGCAGTACGTC.

The CDR3 is CASSVQRQDYNEQFF. DNA for the CDR3: TGTGCCAGCAGTGTTCAACGGCAGGACTACAATGAGCAGTTCTTC. The genes are TRBV2 and TRBJ2-1; unclear D gene. Germline CDR1 is SNHLY and CDR2 is FYNNEI. Trimming removed 4 bases at V and 3 bases at J, with 13 bases between. The length of the CDR3 is 15 residues. The variable domain in full, completed from reference TRBV2 and TRBJ2-1, reads EPEVTQTPSHQVTQMGQEVILRCVPISNHLYFYWYRQILGQKVEFLVSFYNNEISEKSEIFDDQFSVERPDGSNFTLKIRSTKLEDSAMYFCASSVQRQDYNEQFFGPGTRLTVL.

Notes on this clone: This same CDR3 is encoded by further DNA sequences in the sample. The rearrangement uses TRBV3-1 (or the pseudogene TRBV3-2) and TRBJ2-1; D may be TRBD2 (5 bases). The V gene's germline CDR1 is LGHDT and CDR2 YNNKEL (reference sequence). Trimming shortened V by 4 bases and J by 4 bases, and 11 bases separated the two germline ends. The CDR3 totals 14 residues. The CDR3 sequence: CASSPLSGYNEQFF. The DNA of the CDR3 is TGTGCCAGCAGCCCCCTGAGCGGTTACAATGAGCAGTTCTTC.

The chain links TRBV7-9 to TRBJ2-5; 8 bases are a match to TRBD1. CDR3 length: 17 amino acids. Per the germline V gene, CDR1 is SEHNR and CDR2 is FQNEAQ (reference sequence). After removal of 3 bases from V and 1 base from J, the junction contained 10 bases not matched to a gene. The CDR3 DNA sequence: TGTGCCAGCAGCTTGGCCGGACAGGGTCGGAGCCAAGAGACCCAGTACTTC. This gives the protein CASSLAGQGRSQETQYF.

The CDR3 region has the DNA TGTGCCAGCAGCTTAAGGGGTGGGGTAGCGGGGACCTACGAGCAGTACTTC. Protein sequence: CASSLRGGVAGTYEQYF. This rearrangement joins TRBV11-2 to TRBJ2-7; 8 nucleotides line up with TRBD2. CDR3 length: 17 amino acids. After removal of 2 bases from V and 2 bases from J, the junction contained 11 bases not matched to a gene. Germline V gives CDR1 SGHAT, CDR2 FQNNGV.

As regards this clone: The sample has other DNA sequences that encode this CDR3 too. The chain employs TRBV2 and TRBJ1-5, with a possible D match to TRBD1 (5 bases). The V gene lost 3 bases and the J gene lost 7 bases, with 13 bases spanning the gap. This CDR3 is built from 14 residues. Germline V gene sequence: CDR1 SNHLY, CDR2 FYNNEI. The CDR3 nucleotides read TGTGCCAGCAGTGAGGGGGGACGGGGGCAGCCCCAGCATTTT. This codes for CASSEGGRGQPQHF.

As for this clone: Other DNA sequences in the sample encode the same CDR3. The V and J genes are TRBV29-1 and TRBJ1-2; D is unresolved. The V end lost 0 bases, the J end lost 5 bases, and 7 bases lay between the germline ends. The germline V gene encodes CDR1 SQVTM and CDR2 ANQGSEA. This CDR3 is built from 12 residues. CDR3 amino acids: CSVEDSLYGYTF. CDR3 nucleotide sequence: TGCAGCGTTGAAGACAGTCTTTATGGCTACACCTTC.

V and J are TRBV15 and TRBJ1-1, with 10 bases aligning to TRBD1. The germline V gene encodes CDR1 LNHNV and CDR2 YYDKDF (reference sequence). This CDR3 has 16 residues. The V segment lost 1 base and the J segment 3 bases; nucleotides outside the gene matches: 5. CDR3 in amino acids: CATSRGGQGTDTEAFF. CDR3 DNA sequence: TGTGCCACCAGCAGAGGGGGACAGGGGACGGACACTGAAGCTTTCTTT.

The chain uses TRBV11-2 and TRBJ1-1; the match to TRBD1 covers 7 bases. The V gene's germline CDR1 is SGHAT and CDR2 FQNNGV. This CDR3 comprises 18 residues. With 1 base clipped from V and 1 base from J, the junction kept 12 bases outside the gene matches. In DNA, the CDR3 is TGTGCCAGCAGCTTAGTTATGGGACCGGGACAGAGGAACACTGAAGCTTTCTTT. This codes for CASSLVMGPGQRNTEAFF.

CDR3 protein: CASIGDRGEREGAYEQYV. The CDR3 region has the DNA TGTGCCAGCATAGGGGACAGGGGTGAGCGGGAGGGGGCCTACGAGCAGTACGTC. The gene calls are TRBV27 and TRBJ2-7; D tentatively fits TRBD1 or TRBD2 (10 bases each). Between the trimmed V and J ends, which lost 7 bases and 2 bases, there was a span of 27 bases. This CDR3 region has 18 residues. CDR1 and CDR2 from the germline V gene are MNHEY and SMNVEV (reference sequence).

The V call is TRBV3-1 (or the pseudogene TRBV3-2), the J call TRBJ1-5, with TRBD1 matching over 9 bases. Germline V CDR1 and CDR2: LGHDT, YNNKEL (reference sequence). Losses at the gene ends were 1 base for V and 6 bases for J; bases not matched to a gene: 4. CDR3 length: 15 amino acids. CDR3 residues: CASSQGTGVSQPQHF. The CDR3 coding sequence is TGTGCCAGCAGCCAAGGGACAGGGGTAAGTCAGCCCCAGCATTTT.

This chain connects TRBV19 to TRBJ2-2; D may be TRBD1 (6 bases). The CDR3 length is 15 residues. Germline CDR1 and CDR2: LNHDA and SQIVND (reference sequence). V gave up 8 bases and J gave up 6 bases, with 19 bases separating them. The CDR3 loop is CASGPRARGSGELFF. CDR3 nucleotides: TGTGCCAGTGGCCCTCGGGCCAGGGGATCCGGGGAGCTGTTTTTT.